The entry that follows covers one T cell receptor beta chain sequence. Its antigen specificity is not known. Per-nucleotide qualities are absent, and no much larger clonotype sits a single base away. Whole blood was collected in K2EDTA tubes by collaborating institutions according to the institutions' own protocols. For TCRbeta analysis, collaborators shipped samples in one of three forms: frozen whole blood, isolated PBMCs, or DNA extracted from either of those sample types. These data originate in a study of blood T cell repertoires in COVID-19 (dated by TCRdb to about 2020). About the study as a whole: Samples from collaborators originated in the United States, Italy and Spain and spanned both the acute and convalescent phases of COVID-19. The samples were drawn from two sources: the first 160 participants of the ongoing ImmuneRACE study, and 950 to 1,500 subjects contributed by 6 global collaborators. Nearly every sample came with metadata listing a de-identified subject ID, COVID-19 status, age in years and sex. The dataset comprised deeply sampled blood TCRbeta repertoires from subjects exposed to, actively infected with, or recovered from COVID-19. The repertoires were made available in a free public database intended to serve as a resource for research on the immune response to SARS-CoV-2. Where available, HLA class I and class II types were obtained from metadata supplied by the sample provider rather than from assay-based typing. The prospective study material was composed of cDNA or gDNA derived from T cells, B-cell-depleted T cells, or PBMCs.

TCRbeta CDR3 regions were amplified from genomic DNA using the immunoSEQ Assay, a bias-controlled multiplex PCR. Turning to the authors' computational methods: The number of nucleated cells in each sample was estimated by amplification of reference gene primers within the assay. Sequence reads were collapsed and filtered to measure the absolute abundance of every unique TCRbeta CDR3 rearrangement. For each sample, productive Simpson clonality was calculated as the square root of Simpson's diversity index across productive rearrangements. The table comes from immuneACCESS by way of TCRdb, which keeps in-frame sequences with V and J called. Part of the clones is missing from these tables; in studies checked, under half for an unresolved V gene and the rest for unknown reasons. V and J calls and clone size are given by that table; D and trimming were obtained from the DNA. In this sample the table shows approximately 170,000 clones, 80% to 90% of which occur a single time. The top ten clonotypes cover over 7.5% of the sample.

Relative to germline, V is 3 bases shorter and J is 4 bases shorter, with 10 bases between their ends. From the cysteine through the phenylalanine, the CDR3 covers 14 amino acids. Solely the CDR3 DNA is kept, with 42 bases framed from the first base. CDR1 and CDR2, per the germline V gene, are SGHTA and FQGNSA. Here is what the overall study found, with its caveats: Clinical and demographic metadata were provided uncurated, with the amount varying by source and participant.

The sequence joins TRBV7-2 to TRBJ2-1, with a tentative D gene TRBD1 over 6 matching bases. The receptor comes from a man aged 50-60 years with active or convalescent COVID-19. The source material was peripheral blood. The sequenced DNA: TGTGCCAGCAGCTTTCAGACAGGTTACAATGAGCAGTTCTTC. Its translation reads: CASSFQTGYNEQFF.